The source of this T cell receptor beta chain is a study of blood T cell repertoires in COVID-19. Study information: From T cells, B-cell-depleted T cells, or PBMCs came the material, which was cDNA or gDNA.

As originally analysed: Amplifying reference gene primers gave estimates of nucleated cell counts. The repertoire was sequenced with immunoSEQ multiplex PCR; TCRdb's copy has only in-frame clones and lacks some. Clone size and the V and J calls come from that table; the DNA yielded D and trimming. The table includes roughly 170,000 clones, 82% detected once. V was shortened by 3 bases and J by 7 bases, with 6 bases between the two germline ends. The CDR3 consists of 11 residues. Germline V gene sequence: CDR1 LNHDA, CDR2 SQIVND (reference sequence). Recruitment covered 25 or so US areas and drew participants whose ages spanned about 18 to 100 years. Cohort assignment relied on participant-reported clinical history.

The chain couples TRBV19 to TRBJ1-2; possible D gene TRBD1, 5 bases. The receptor comes from a man between 60 and 75 years old who had recovered from COVID-19. Sequencing was done on a sample of PBMCs or T cells enriched from blood (not recorded which). CDR3 sequence (DNA): TGTGCCAGTAGTATGGGGCTTGGCTACACCTTC. Translation gives CASSMGLGYTF.